These 20 T cell receptor beta chains came from one sample sequenced in a study of CD8+CD57+ T cells in acquired aplastic anemia (dated by TCRdb to the late 2010s). This sample was sequenced with an Illumina HiSeq 2000. Profiling of TCR beta VDJ combinations and CDR3 sequences used genomic DNA as the template. The public reads were quality trimmed at Q25 with fastp and then assembled into clones with MiXCR by TCRdb, keeping productive beta chains. Rows are unified per CDR3 protein, each entry keeping the most common DNA and genes. Counted in this sample were a few hundred thousand distinct CDR3 sequences; approximately 32% of them appeared once. The top ten hold nearly 0.85% of the sample. Patients chosen for sequencing had shown expansion of CD8+CD57+ cells by flow cytometry. Input material: sorted CD4+, CD8+, or CD8+CD57+ T cells (not recorded which) from PBMCs. These receptors were collected from a human donor with aplastic anemia.

This clonotype was detected many times. V and J are TRBV29-1 and TRBJ1-2, with D tentatively TRBD1 (5 bases). CDR1 and CDR2 (germline): SQVTM, ANQGSEA. The V gene lost 2 bases and the J gene lost 8 bases, with 12 bases spanning the gap. The CDR3 runs 12 residues. CDR3 DNA sequence: TGCAGCGTTGAATTGACTAGGGGCGGCTACACCTTC. This translates into CSVELTRGGYTF. Complete variable domain (other parts from reference TRBV29-1 and TRBJ1-2): SAVISQKPSRDICQRGTSLTIQCQVDSQVTMMFWYRQQPGQSLTLIATANQGSEATYESGFVIDKFPISRPNLTFSTLTVSNMSPEDSSIYLCSVELTRGGYTFGSGTRLTVV.

This clonotype was recorded many times. The chain combines TRBV14 with TRBJ1-2, with 7 bases that match TRBD1. The CDR3 has 16 residues. Trimming cost V 1 base and J 4 bases; bases outside gene matches: 9. Germline V CDR1 and CDR2: SGHDN, FVKESK. The CDR3 nucleotides are TGTGCCAGCAGCCAAGGTCGAGGGGGCAGGGGCTATGGCTACACCTTC. Encoded protein: CASSQGRGGRGYGYTF. Combining the CDR3 with reference TRBV14 and TRBJ1-2 gives the whole variable domain EAGVTQFPSHSVIEKGQTVTLRCDPISGHDNLYWYRRVMGKEIKFLLHFVKESKQDESGMPNNRFLAERTGGTYSTLKVQPAELEDSGVYFCASSQGRGGRGYGYTFGSGTRLTVV.

This clonotype has more than one count but fewer than ten. V is TRBV27 and J is TRBJ1-5, with D perhaps TRBD1 (5 bases). Per the germline V gene, CDR1 is MNHEY and CDR2 is SMNVEV (reference sequence). Trimming removed 3 bases from V and 4 bases from J, with 13 bases in between. This CDR3 is 15 amino acids long. For the CDR3, the DNA is TGTGCCAGCAGTTTCCAGGGCCGGCTTAATCAGCCCCAGCATTTT. Encoded protein: CASSFQGRLNQPQHF.

Only a few counts were recorded for this clonotype. The rearrangement joins TRBV5-1 to TRBJ2-1; TRBD2 matches 8 bases. V shed 1 base, J shed 4 bases, and the junction held 4 bases outside the gene matches. The germline CDR1 and CDR2 sequences are SGHRS and YFSETQ. The CDR3 loop spans 15 amino acids. The CDR3 spells CASSLQRGGYNEQFF. The CDR3 nucleotides are TGCGCCAGCAGCTTGCAACGGGGGGGTTACAATGAGCAGTTCTTC.

There are a few counts of this clonotype. CDR3 DNA: TGTGCCAGCAGCGTGCGACTAGGGTCCTACAATGAGCAGTTCTTC. This gives the protein CASSVRLGSYNEQFF. The J gene is TRBJ2-1, the V gene TRBV14; tentative D call: TRBD2 (6 bases). The CDR3 has 15 residues. V was pared by 5 bases and J by 1 base, with 12 bases between. Germline lookup yields CDR1 SGHDN and CDR2 FVKESK.

The CDR3 region has the DNA TGTGCCAGTAGTATCAAGGACAGGGCGTCCGAGCAGTACGTC. Amino acid sequence: CASSIKDRASEQYV. This chain connects TRBV19 to TRBJ2-7; TRBD1 matches at 8 bases. The CDR3 spans 14 residues. V gave up 3 bases and J gave up 6 bases; unmatched junction bases: 7. In germline, CDR1 is LNHDA, CDR2 SQIVND (reference sequence).

In its sample, this clonotype was seen a few times. The J gene is TRBJ1-1, the V gene TRBV7-9; TRBD1 might be the D (6 bases). V lost 5 bases to trimming and J lost 0 bases, with 13 bases between them. Germline CDR1 and CDR2: SEHNR and FQNEAQ (reference sequence). This CDR3 has 15 residues. CDR3 sequence (DNA): TGTGCCAGCAGCCGCATAGGACAGATGAACACTGAAGCTTTCTTT. Amino acids: CASSRIGQMNTEAFF.

This clonotype was counted many times. V gene TRBV12-3 or TRBV12-4 combines with J gene TRBJ2-7; 7 bases align to TRBD1. With 8 bases clipped from V and 2 bases from J, the junction kept 9 bases outside the gene matches. The CDR3 is 14 residues long. In nucleotides, the CDR3 is TGTGCCAGCGGGGACAGAACGTCAGCCTACGAGCAGTACTTC. This codes for CASGDRTSAYEQYF.

In its sample, this clonotype was seen a few times. This chain joins TRBV12-3 or TRBV12-4 and TRBJ1-1; a possible D gene is TRBD1 (5 bases). The CDR3 runs 15 residues. V shed 5 bases and J shed 1 base, with 14 bases lying between them. CDR3: CASSQGRAPNTEAFF. CDR3 coding DNA: TGTGCCAGCAGTCAGGGCAGGGCACCGAACACTGAAGCTTTCTTT.

There are a few counts of this clonotype. The chain joins TRBV4-2 to TRBJ2-5; D not resolved. Germline V gene sequence: CDR1 LGHNA, CDR2 YNFKEQ. V was shortened by 1 base and J by 5 bases, with 8 bases between the two germline ends. The CDR3 sequence is 13 residues long. The CDR3 region is CASSQGLFETQYF. The CDR3 nucleotides are TGTGCCAGCAGCCAAGGTCTTTTCGAGACCCAGTACTTC.

This sequence joins TRBV20-1 and TRBJ2-5, with D perhaps matching TRBD2 (5 bases). The germline V gene has CDR1 DFQATT and CDR2 SNEGSKA (reference sequence). V was trimmed by 2 bases and J by 3 bases, leaving 16 bases between them. This CDR3 region has 15 residues. The CDR3 coding sequence is TGCAGTGCTAGATCCATACTAGTCCAAGAAGAGACCCAGTACTTC. It translates to CSARSILVQEETQYF.

This clonotype was counted a few times. It may be a read error: a sequence one base away is much more abundant. The rearrangement joins TRBV5-5 to TRBJ1-6; TRBD1 aligns across 7 bases. The germline V gene encodes CDR1 SGHKS and CDR2 YYEKEE (reference sequence). The junction had 13 bases not matched to a gene; V was cut back by 5 bases and J by 8 bases. This CDR3 contains 16 residues. DNA of the CDR3: TGTGCCAGCAGTTTCGCACCGGGACAGAGCTATTCACCCCTCCACTTT. Amino acid sequence: CASSFAPGQSYSPLHF.

The chain recombines TRBV11-2 with TRBJ2-5; TRBD2 aligns across 8 bases. The ends lost 1 base at V and 1 base at J; junction bases unmatched: 2. Germline V gene data show CDR1 as SGHAT and CDR2 as FQNNGV. The CDR3 is made up of 15 amino acids. CDR3 nucleotides: TGTGCCAGCAGCTTAGTAGCGGGGACCCAAGAGACCCAGTACTTC. This translates into CASSLVAGTQETQYF.

On this clonotype: A read error may explain this, as a much larger clone is one base away. This rearrangement joins TRBV11-1 to TRBJ1-2, with 8 bases identical to TRBD1. The CDR3 consists of 16 residues. Per the germline V gene, CDR1 is SGHAT and CDR2 is FQDESV (reference sequence). The CDR3 DNA reads as TGTGCCAGCGGTAGGGCCTGGACAGGGTCGATCTATAGCTACACCTTC. As protein: CASGRAWTGSIYSYTF. Drawing the rest from reference TRBV11-1 and TRBJ1-2, the complete variable domain is EAEVAQSPRYKITEKSQAVAFWCDPISGHATLYWYRQILGQGPELLVQFQDESVVDDSQLPKDRFSAERLKGVDSTLKIQPAELGDSAMYLCASGRAWTGSIYSYTFGSGTRLTVV.

At least ten counts were recorded for this clonotype. The chain carries TRBV7-9 and TRBJ1-1; D remains ambiguous. V was clipped by 8 bases and J by 5 bases, with 12 bases between them. CDR3 size: 12 residues. Germline-derived CDR1 and CDR2 are SEHNR and FQNEAQ (reference sequence). Here the CDR3 reads CASSPEPTEAFF. CDR3 nucleotide sequence: TGTGCCAGCTCCCCAGAGCCGACTGAAGCTTTCTTT.

The rearrangement links TRBV2 to TRBJ1-5; TRBD1 agrees at 9 bases. After removal of 5 bases from V and 7 bases from J, the junction contained 6 bases not matched to a gene. Per germline, CDR1 SNHLY and CDR2 FYNNEI. The CDR3 has 14 amino acids. The CDR3 protein is CASSRGQGGQPQHF. CDR3 nucleotide sequence: TGTGCCAGCAGTAGGGGACAGGGAGGCCAGCCCCAGCATTTT.

This clonotype has a count of ten or more. The CDR3 sequence is CASSRTADNSPLHF. The CDR3 DNA is TGTGCCAGCAGCCGGACGGCTGATAATTCACCCCTCCACTTT. V and J are TRBV7-2 and TRBJ1-6; D not resolved. With 5 bases removed from V and 5 bases from J, the gap between germline ends came to 10 bases. The germline CDR1 and CDR2 sequences are SGHTA and FQGNSA. The CDR3 runs 14 residues.

A few counts support this clonotype. The chain carries TRBV27 and TRBJ1-1, with 11 bases lining up with TRBD1. The CDR3 totals 15 residues. Germline lookup yields CDR1 MNHEY and CDR2 SMNVEV (reference sequence). The trim removed 3 bases at V and 4 bases at J, leaving 4 bases unmatched. The CDR3 here is CASSLVGTGGTEAFF. The CDR3 nucleotides are TGTGCCAGCAGTTTGGTCGGGACAGGGGGCACTGAAGCTTTCTTT.

The rearrangement joins TRBV20-1 to TRBJ1-5; 7 bases agree with TRBD1. The trim removed 0 bases at V and 5 bases at J, leaving 7 bases unmatched. Germline V gives CDR1 DFQATT, CDR2 SNEGSKA (reference sequence). The CDR3 totals 15 residues. This CDR3 reads CSARERGQGYQPQHF. DNA of the CDR3: TGCAGTGCTAGAGAAAGGGGGCAGGGTTATCAGCCCCAGCATTTT.

This clonotype came up once. A read error may explain this, as a much larger clone is one base away. The chain has TRBV7-2 and TRBJ1-5; TRBD1 matches at 8 bases. In germline, CDR1 is SGHTA, CDR2 FQGNSA. V dropped 3 bases and J dropped 10; count of bases not matched to a gene: 5. The CDR3 totals 13 residues. CDR3 amino acids: CTSSLDRVNPQHF. CDR3 in DNA: TGTACCAGCAGCTTGGACAGGGTCAATCCCCAGCATTTT.